The 18 T cell receptor beta chains reported below all come from one sample, sequenced in a study of shared clonotypes between healthy human individuals (dated by TCRdb to the early 2020s). Library preparation employed the immunoSEQ multiplex PCR assay. TCRdb obtained this table from immuneACCESS and retained in-frame rearrangements with V and J assigned. These tables miss some clones; where compared with another copy, unresolved V genes account for less than half of the shortfall, and the remainder is unexplained. The sample has under 1,100,000 clones on record, roughly 70% of them singletons. Together, the top ten hold nearly 1.5% of the sample. The sample taken for sequencing was memory CD4+ T cells sorted from blood. In the paper's terms, the cell subset or site label means: CD45RA-negative fraction. The receptors originated from a young man in good health.

The chain recombines TRBV7-2 with TRBJ2-7, with 8 nucleotides matching TRBD1. The V segment lost 4 bases and the J segment 2 bases; nucleotides outside the gene matches: 4. The germline V gene has CDR1 SGHTA and CDR2 FQGNSA. The CDR3 loop spans 14 amino acids. The CDR3 is CASSSDRGTYEQYF. In DNA, the CDR3 is TGTGCCAGCAGCTCCGACAGGGGAACCTACGAGCAGTACTTC.

This rearrangement joins TRBV14 to TRBJ2-5; 9 nucleotides line up with TRBD2. The CDR3 spans 15 residues. In germline, CDR1 is SGHDN, CDR2 FVKESK. Trimming took 3 bases from V and 5 from J; bases not matched to a gene: 7. DNA of the CDR3: TGTGCCAGCAGCCATCTGGGCGGGGGGGCCGAGACCCAGTACTTC. Encoded protein: CASSHLGGGAETQYF.

V is TRBV27 and J is TRBJ2-3; D not certain. From germline, CDR1 is MNHEY and CDR2 SMNVEV (reference sequence). V gave up 4 bases and J gave up 5 bases, with 16 bases separating them. There are 15 residues in the CDR3. This chain's CDR3 is CASSSSRGHGDTQYF. The CDR3 DNA is TGTGCCAGCAGTTCCTCTCGCGGCCATGGAGATACGCAGTATTTT.

This clone was detected a few times. This chain uses TRBV20-1 with TRBJ2-1, with D possibly TRBD1 on 5 matching bases. The CDR3 has 11 amino acids. V was cut by 5 bases and J by 3 bases, with 5 bases left in between. CDR1 is DFQATT, CDR2 SNEGSKA, per germline (reference sequence). The chain's CDR3 is CSADSYNEQFF. CDR3 DNA sequence: TGCAGTGCTGACAGCTACAATGAGCAGTTCTTC.

This rearrangement joins TRBV7-2 to TRBJ2-7; 12 nucleotides agree with TRBD2. The CDR3 consists of 15 residues. Trimming at V came to 3 bases and at J to 7 bases, leaving 7 bases not matched to a gene. The V gene's germline CDR1 is SGHTA and CDR2 FQGNSA. In DNA form, the CDR3 reads TGTGCCAGCAGCTTCGATCTAGCGGGAGGGCGAGAGCAGTACTTC. Protein product: CASSFDLAGGREQYF.

The V and J genes are TRBV9 and TRBJ2-1, with D possibly matching TRBD1 (5 bases). This CDR3 region has 15 residues. The germline V and J ends were trimmed by 3 bases and 6 bases, with 16 bases remaining between them. Germline CDR1 and CDR2: SGDLS and YYNGEE. DNA for the CDR3: TGTGCCAGCAGCGGAACAGGATTTTCGGCCAATGAGCAGTTCTTC. It encodes CASSGTGFSANEQFF.

V and J are TRBV27 and TRBJ1-2; D unclear. The V end lost 3 bases, the J end lost 7 bases, and 21 bases lay between the germline ends. The CDR3 loop spans 16 amino acids. In germline, CDR1 is MNHEY, CDR2 SMNVEV (reference sequence). Here the CDR3 DNA reads TGTGCCAGCAGTTTTGTCCGTGACAATTTCGCTAGTGGCTACACCTTC. This gives the protein CASSFVRDNFASGYTF.

The chain combines TRBV23-1 with TRBJ1-6; perhaps TRBD1 as D (5 bases). TRBV23-1 belongs to the ORF category, with a function that is uncertain. The ends were cut back, 3 bases at V and 7 bases at J, with 13 bases in the middle. This CDR3 is built from 15 residues. The CDR3 coding sequence is TGCGCCAGCAGTCATCCGGACATCGACAATTCACCCCTCCACTTT. Translating gives CASSHPDIDNSPLHF.

CDR3: CASSFIAWDEQFF. Here the CDR3 DNA reads TGTGCCAGCAGCTTTATAGCTTGGGATGAGCAGTTCTTC. The rearrangement joins TRBV7-2 to TRBJ2-1; D call uncertain. The V gene lost 3 bases and the J gene lost 8 bases, with 11 bases spanning the gap. In germline, CDR1 is SGHTA, CDR2 FQGNSA. This CDR3 region has 13 residues.

The sample holds a few counts of this clone. The V and J genes are TRBV30 and TRBJ1-1; D remains unclear. CDR1 and CDR2 (germline): GTSNPN, SVGIG (reference sequence). Trimming removed 4 bases from V and 1 base from J, with 10 bases in between. The CDR3 spans 13 residues. The CDR3 nucleotides are TGTGCCTGGACCGGAGCGGGGAACACTGAAGCTTTCTTT. Its translation: CAWTGAGNTEAFF.

The chain links TRBV10-2 to TRBJ1-3; no firm D call. This CDR3 region has 15 residues. Germline lookup yields CDR1 WSHSY and CDR2 SAAADI. Deletions cut 6 bases from V and 0 bases from J, with 12 bases between. The CDR3 DNA reads as TGCGCCAGCAGGACCACAGCGATCTCTGGAAACACCATATATTTT. Amino acid sequence: CASRTTAISGNTIYF.

About this clone itself: The sample carries other DNA sequences with the same CDR3. The rearrangement uses TRBV18 and TRBJ2-3; D not resolved. The germline CDR1 and CDR2 sequences are KGHSH and LQKENI. CDR3 length: 13 residues. V dropped 0 bases and J dropped 6 bases, with 7 bases sitting between them. The CDR3 DNA sequence: TGTGCCAGCTCACCACCAGTGGGGGATACGCAGTATTTT. This sequence encodes CASSPPVGDTQYF.

This clone was picked up one time. This chain uses TRBV4-1 with TRBJ2-3; 16 bases fit TRBD2. Germline CDR1 MGHRA, CDR2 YSYEKL. V lost 0 bases to trimming and J lost 5 bases; unmatched junction nucleotides: 11. This CDR3 region has 20 residues. As DNA, the CDR3 is TGCGCCAGCAGCCAAGAGCGCGGGACTAGCGGGAGGGGAAAGGGAGATACGCAGTATTTT. Its protein product is CASSQERGTSGRGKGDTQYF.

The chain links TRBV30 to TRBJ2-5, with TRBD2 as a possible D gene (5 bases). Per the germline V gene, CDR1 is GTSNPN and CDR2 is SVGIG (reference sequence). The V end lost 2 bases, the J end lost 0 bases, and 13 bases lay between the germline ends. The CDR3 has 15 residues. CDR3 coding DNA: TGTGCCTGGAGTCTCCCCCGGAGGAACCAAGAGACCCAGTACTTC. Its protein is CAWSLPRRNQETQYF.

In this sample, this clone turned up once. The sample has other DNA sequences that encode this CDR3 too. The rearrangement joins TRBV5-1 to TRBJ2-6; maybe TRBD1 (5 bases). CDR1 is SGHRS, CDR2 YFSETQ, per germline. The V gene lost 0 bases and the J gene lost 2 bases, with 6 bases spanning the gap. The CDR3 extends over 15 amino acids. The CDR3 coding sequence is TGCGCCAGCAGCTTGGCAGGGCCTGGGGCCAACGTCCTGACTTTC. Amino acids: CASSLAGPGANVLTF. The whole variable domain, remainder taken from reference TRBV5-1 and TRBJ2-6, is KAGVTQTPRYLIKTRGQQVTLSCSPISGHRSVSWYQQTPGQGLQFLFEYFSETQRNKGNFPGRFSGRQFSNSRSEMNVSTLELGDSALYLCASSLAGPGANVLTFGAGSRLTVL.

The chain carries TRBV5-1 and TRBJ2-1, with D maybe TRBD2 (6 bases). With 2 bases removed from V and 5 bases from J, the gap between germline ends came to 11 bases. This CDR3 spans 14 amino acids. CDR1 and CDR2 (germline): SGHRS, YFSETQ. The CDR3 spells CASSFVGGNNEQFF. The CDR3, as DNA: TGCGCCAGCAGCTTCGTTGGGGGGAACAATGAGCAGTTCTTC.

This sequence joins TRBV27 and TRBJ1-2; D unclear. Germline-derived CDR1 and CDR2 are MNHEY and SMNVEV (reference sequence). This CDR3 is built from 13 residues. V was cut by 0 bases and J by 4 bases, with 6 bases left in between. The CDR3 DNA is TGTGCCAGCAGTTTATCCCGTAGCTATGGCTACACCTTC. This translates into CASSLSRSYGYTF.

Remarks on this clone: Additional DNA sequences in this sample encode the identical CDR3. The chain recombines TRBV19 with TRBJ2-5; perhaps TRBD2 as D (5 bases). Germline CDR1 reads LNHDA; CDR2 reads SQIVND (reference sequence). Trimming shortened V by 3 bases and J by 2 bases, and 7 bases separated the two germline ends. CDR3 length: 13 residues. DNA for the CDR3: TGTGCCAGTAGTATCCGGGGTCAAGAGACCCAGTACTTC. As protein: CASSIRGQETQYF.